This is a list of T cell receptor beta chains from one sample in a study of blood T cell repertoires in COVID-19. TCRdb keeps only in-frame clones here, not all; method: immunoSEQ multiplex PCR. The table includes 90,000 to 120,000 clones, around nine tenths detected once. Input material: peripheral blood. The receptors here all came from a woman under 40 with acute or convalescent COVID-19. Each CDR3 is given without its conserved first and last residue.

v_gene: TRBV15; j_gene: TRBJ2-1; CDR3aa: ATSRVAEAPYNEQF
v_gene: TRBV7-2; j_gene: TRBJ2-5; CDR3aa: ASSLAGRGGQETQY
v_gene: TRBV7-2; j_gene: TRBJ2-7; CDR3aa: ASSPYPGLAGGKDEQY
v_gene: TRBV4-2; j_gene: TRBJ2-3; CDR3aa: ASSTRRGLSTDTQY
v_gene: TRBV6-2/TRBV6-3; j_gene: TRBJ1-4; CDR3aa: ASSDTGGSGEKLF
v_gene: TRBV13; j_gene: TRBJ2-1; CDR3aa: ASSNLQETSGGNEQF
v_gene: TRBV12-3/TRBV12-4; j_gene: TRBJ1-2; CDR3aa: ASSRGTGYGYT
v_gene: TRBV29-1; j_gene: TRBJ1-3; CDR3aa: SVGVGNTIY
v_gene: TRBV28; j_gene: TRBJ2-3; CDR3aa: ASSFHRLRQGTDTQY
v_gene: TRBV10-2; j_gene: TRBJ2-5; CDR3aa: ASKVAGAGETQY
v_gene: TRBV6-5; j_gene: TRBJ1-1; CDR3aa: ASSYLFAREGEAF
v_gene: TRBV2; j_gene: TRBJ1-4; CDR3aa: ASRPTGHQNEKLF
v_gene: TRBV7-8; j_gene: TRBJ1-6; CDR3aa: ASSQNRRFSPLH
v_gene: TRBV27; j_gene: TRBJ2-7; CDR3aa: ASSLRDRGMREQY
v_gene: TRBV5-8; j_gene: TRBJ1-5; CDR3aa: ASSFVRGWGQPQH
v_gene: TRBV7-8; j_gene: TRBJ2-7; CDR3aa: ASSLGHSSYEQY
v_gene: TRBV3-1/TRBV3-2; j_gene: TRBJ1-2; CDR3aa: ASSRDLGQAYGYT
v_gene: TRBV18; j_gene: TRBJ2-1; CDR3aa: ASSPVTSEDEQF
v_gene: TRBV3-1/TRBV3-2; j_gene: TRBJ2-7; CDR3aa: ASSQDPVSYEQY
v_gene: TRBV13; j_gene: TRBJ1-1; CDR3aa: ASSGPSWGSTEAF
v_gene: TRBV28; j_gene: TRBJ1-2; CDR3aa: ASSIPGLMVPYGYT
v_gene: TRBV11-3; j_gene: TRBJ2-3; CDR3aa: ASSPSGGGDTQY
v_gene: TRBV6-5; j_gene: TRBJ1-6; CDR3aa: ASTPGSTYNSPLH
v_gene: TRBV28; j_gene: TRBJ1-2; CDR3aa: ASTIDGPNYGYT
v_gene: TRBV11-3; j_gene: TRBJ2-1; CDR3aa: ASSLGTGRFHEQF
v_gene: TRBV2; j_gene: TRBJ1-3; CDR3aa: ASSVETGRNTIY